These T cell receptor beta chains were read from a single sample in a study of memory CD4+ T cells and cytomegalovirus serostatus. Assay used: immunoSEQ multiplex PCR; TCRdb lists only in-frame clones, some missing. The table has under 55,000 clones, about four fifths seen once. What was sequenced was memory CD4+ T cells from blood. All receptors derive from an adult in good health and CMV-seropositive. Each CDR3 is given with its conserved first and last residue. D genes are given only for firm matches. Only some rows state a clone size, as once, few, many or a class for expanded clones.

V gene	J gene	D gene	clone size	CDR3 DNA	CDR3 protein
TRBV6-5	TRBJ1-1	TRBD1	.	TGTGCCAGCAGTTTGGACAGGGGAAGAACTGAAGCTTTCTTT	CASSLDRGRTEAFF
TRBV7-2	TRBJ1-1	TRBD1	.	TGTGCCAGCAGCCCCCGGACAGGGGCCCTGAACACTGAAGCTTTCTTT	CASSPRTGALNTEAFF
TRBV10-3	TRBJ1-6	.	.	TGTGCCATCAGGTCGCAAGAAAATTCACCCCTCCACTTT	CAIRSQENSPLHF
TRBV6-5	TRBJ2-7	TRBD1	.	TGTGCCAGCGCCGCCGGGACAGGGATCTACGAGCAGTACTTC	CASAAGTGIYEQYF
TRBV7-2	TRBJ1-1	TRBD1	.	TGTGCCAGCAGCACCTCCGACAGGGCAGCTTCTGAAGCTTTCTTT	CASSTSDRAASEAFF
TRBV9	TRBJ2-7	.	once	TGTGCCAGCAGCGGAGAAAGGAGCTCCTACGAGCAGTACTTC	CASSGERSSYEQYF
TRBV11-3	TRBJ2-5	.	.	TGTGCCAGCAGCTTTCGGGGAGGCCAAGAGACCCAGTACTTC	CASSFRGGQETQYF
TRBV11-2	TRBJ2-5	.	.	TGTGCCAGCAGCCAAACGGACAATCCTAACTTC	CASSQTDNPNF
TRBV6-6	TRBJ1-5	.	.	TGTGCCAGCAGCTCAAATAGCGGGGGTCAGCCCCAGCATTTT	CASSSNSGGQPQHF
TRBV7-2	TRBJ2-1	TRBD1	.	TGTGCCAGCAGCTTCCCGGGACAGCCGGGGAAGTTCTTC	CASSFPGQPGKFF
TRBV10-1	TRBJ1-6	.	.	TGCGCCAGCAGTGAGAAAAATTCACCCCTCCACTTT	CASSEKNSPLHF
TRBV6-1	TRBJ2-3	TRBD2	.	TGTGCCAGCAGTAAGGGACTAGCGGGAGGGGATACGCAGTATTTT	CASSKGLAGGDTQYF
TRBV7-6	TRBJ2-5	.	few	TGTGCCAGCAGCTTAGCGCCGGGCGGGTCAGGAATAGAGACCCAGTACTTC	CASSLAPGGSGIETQYF
TRBV28	TRBJ1-5	.	few	TGTGCCAGCAGTTCGGGAGGCAGCTACAATCAGCCCCAGCATTTT	CASSSGGSYNQPQHF
TRBV7-8	TRBJ1-2	.	.	TGTGCCAGCAGCTCTGAAGGGCAGGCAAACTATGGCTACACCTTC	CASSSEGQANYGYTF
TRBV11-1	TRBJ2-3	TRBD2	.	TGTGCCAGCAGCCCCCGAACGACTAGCGGCCGCACAGATACGCAGTATTTT	CASSPRTTSGRTDTQYF
TRBV7-2	TRBJ2-7	.	few	TGTGCCAGCAGCCTACGCCCCAGGGGGGCCGAGCAGTACTTC	CASSLRPRGAEQYF
TRBV27	TRBJ2-1	.	.	TGTGCCAGCAGTTTAACAAGCAGAATATCCTACAATGAGCAGTTCTTC	CASSLTSRISYNEQFF
TRBV2	TRBJ2-2	.	.	TGTGCCAGCAGGCCAGAGGCCACCGGGGAGCTGTTTTTT	CASRPEATGELFF
TRBV6-1	TRBJ1-1	.	.	TGTGCCAGCAGTCTCCATGGGGGGGGAAACACTGAAGCTTTCTTT	CASSLHGGGNTEAFF
TRBV5-7	TRBJ2-6	.	.	TGTGCCAGCAGTCTTCGATCCGGGCGCTTCAAGGATCCGGCCAACGTCCTGACTTTC	CASSLRSGRFKDPANVLTF
TRBV28	TRBJ1-1	.	.	TGTGCCAGCATCGAAGGGAGGGACACTGAAACTTTCTTT	CASIEGRDTETFF
TRBV4-3	TRBJ2-3	.	.	TGCGCCAGCAGCCAAGGACGATCTGATACGCAGTATTTT	CASSQGRSDTQYF
TRBV7-9	TRBJ1-5	.	.	TGTGCCAGCTCCTCCGGGGCAGCTGATCAGCCCCAGCATTTT	CASSSGAADQPQHF
TRBV18	TRBJ2-1	TRBD1	.	TGTGCCAGCTCACCACTTCCAGGGGGCGTTAGGAATGAGCAGTTCTTC	CASSPLPGGVRNEQFF
TRBV4-3	TRBJ1-4	.	.	TGCGCCAGCAGCCAAGGATACCTAGAGGGGGGCCTGGTTGAAAAACTGTTTTTT	CASSQGYLEGGLVEKLFF
TRBV7-7	TRBJ2-2	.	.	TGTGCCAGCAGCTCCAGGGTCTCGAACACCGGGGAGCTGTTTTTT	CASSSRVSNTGELFF
TRBV7-8	TRBJ1-5	.	.	TGTGCCAGCAGCTTGATTAATCAGCCCCAGCATTTT	CASSLINQPQHF
TRBV6-1	TRBJ2-1	TRBD1	.	TGTGCCAGCAGTGAATCAGGGGGCGGTGAGCAGTTCTTC	CASSESGGGEQFF
TRBV5-4	TRBJ2-1	.	.	TGTGCCAGCAGCTTGGATTACAATGAGCAGTTCTTC	CASSLDYNEQFF
TRBV6-5	TRBJ2-3	.	.	TGTGCCAGCAGTTCAAGGATGGGATGGGGTTCAGATACGCAGTATTTT	CASSSRMGWGSDTQYF
TRBV5-1	TRBJ2-7	.	.	TGCGCCAGCCGCCCTTCGGACATTTCCTACGAGCAGTACTTC	CASRPSDISYEQYF
TRBV6-1	TRBJ1-1	.	.	TGTGCCAGCAACCTCAGGGTGAAAAACACTGAAGCTTTCTTT	CASNLRVKNTEAFF
TRBV7-9	TRBJ2-3	.	.	TGTGCCAGCAGCTTAGGGAGGGGTCTAGCAACAGATACGCAGTATTTT	CASSLGRGLATDTQYF
TRBV5-6	TRBJ1-4	TRBD1	.	TGTGCCAGCAGCTTGAACAGGGGTGCAACTAATGAAAAACTGTTTTTT	CASSLNRGATNEKLFF
TRBV7-2	TRBJ2-1	TRBD1	once	TGTGCCAGCAGCGCACAGGGGGCAGGCTATGAGCAGTTCTTC	CASSAQGAGYEQFF
TRBV6-5	TRBJ2-2	.	.	TGTGCCAGCAGTTACGAGGCCGGGGAGCTGTTTTTT	CASSYEAGELFF
TRBV2	TRBJ2-1	.	.	TGTGCCAGCAGTAATTACGAGGGCAATGAGCAGTTCTTC	CASSNYEGNEQFF
TRBV10-3	TRBJ2-1	TRBD2	.	TGTGCCATCAGTGTGGGGACTAGCGCTGAGCAGTTCTTC	CAISVGTSAEQFF
TRBV6-6	TRBJ1-1	TRBD1	.	TGTGCCAGCAAACTCACAGGGGTCAACACTGAAGCTTTCTTT	CASKLTGVNTEAFF
TRBV5-4	TRBJ2-2	TRBD1	.	TGTGCCAGCAGCTCTCCACTCGGACAGGGAACCGACACCGGGGAGCTGTTTTTT	CASSSPLGQGTDTGELFF
TRBV19	TRBJ1-1	TRBD1	few	TGTGCCAGTAGTCCTCTCAGACAGGGGGGTGCAGCTGAAGCTTTCTTT	CASSPLRQGGAAEAFF
TRBV27	TRBJ1-1	TRBD1	few	TGTGCCAGCGGTCGAGACAGGGTGAGCACTGAAGCTTTCTTT	CASGRDRVSTEAFF
TRBV6-1	TRBJ2-3	TRBD2	.	TGTGCCAGCAGTCAAGTGGGGGTAGCGGGGGGTGCAGATACGCAGTATTTT	CASSQVGVAGGADTQYF
TRBV7-8	TRBJ1-5	.	.	TGTGCCAGCAGCCCGGTGAATCAGCCCCAGCATTTT	CASSPVNQPQHF
TRBV2	TRBJ2-1	TRBD2	.	TGTGCCAGCAGAGGGACTAGCGGGGGATGGAGGGTCTTC	CASRGTSGGWRVF
TRBV5-4	TRBJ1-1	.	.	TGTGCCAGCAGCCAAACTCGCGGGGCTGAAGCTTTCTTT	CASSQTRGAEAFF
TRBV10-3	TRBJ2-5	TRBD2	.	TGTGCCATCAGAGGGGAGGGGATAGAGACCCAGTACTTC	CAIRGEGIETQYF
TRBV13	TRBJ1-4	.	.	TGTGCCAGCAGCGTCATGGGTGAAAAACTGTTTTTT	CASSVMGEKLFF